One sample yielded the 8 T cell receptor beta chains listed below, sequenced in a study of circulating and synovial CD4+ cells in juvenile arthritis (TCRdb year 2014). Libraries were constructed by the immunoSEQ multiplex PCR assay. Imported from immuneACCESS, the table was reduced by TCRdb to in-frame sequences with V and J called. These copies leave out some clones; in studies compared against another copy, an unresolved V gene accounts for under half, and the cause of the remainder is not known. The sample table records 30,000 to 40,000 clones; about 96% of these occur just once. Clones ranked in the top ten supply 0.55% to 0.85% of the sample. Sequencing was performed on CD4+ T cells from blood. These receptors all stem from a human donor with juvenile idiopathic arthritis.

The V call is TRBV7-2, the J call TRBJ1-5; D is unresolved. CDR1 is SGHTA, CDR2 FQGNSA, per germline. The CDR3 has 15 amino acids. Trimming pared 3 bases from V and 0 bases from J, leaving 9 bases between. CDR3 coding DNA: TGTGCCAGCAGCTTGGAACAGTTTAGCAATCAGCCCCAGCATTTT. As protein: CASSLEQFSNQPQHF.

The chain uses TRBV19 and TRBJ2-7; 7 bases map to TRBD2. CDR1 and CDR2 (germline): LNHDA, SQIVND (reference sequence). V shed 5 bases and J 2 bases; nucleotides not matched to a gene: 9. The CDR3 runs to 15 residues. The CDR3 region is CASSSPGAGAYEQYF. The CDR3, as DNA: TGTGCCAGTAGTTCCCCTGGGGCGGGAGCCTACGAGCAGTACTTC. Full variable domain (remainder filled in from reference TRBV19 and TRBJ2-7): DGGITQSPKYLFRKEGQNVTLSCEQNLNHDAMYWYRQDPGQGLRLIYYSQIVNDFQKGDIAEGYSVSREKKESFPLTVTSAQKNPTAFYLCASSSPGAGAYEQYFGPGTRLTVT.

V is TRBV29-1 and J is TRBJ2-7, with D possibly matching TRBD2 (6 bases). Trimming took off 0 bases at V and 3 bases at J, with 12 bases between the two ends. This CDR3 has 14 amino acids. In germline, CDR1 is SQVTM, CDR2 ANQGSEA. For the CDR3, the DNA is TGCAGCGTTGAAGATCGGGGGAGAGTCTACGAGCAGTACTTC. Its protein product is CSVEDRGRVYEQYF.

This chain links TRBV14 with TRBJ2-6; TRBD1 is a possible D gene (6 bases). Trimming pared 1 base from V and 4 bases from J, leaving 8 bases between. Germline CDR1 SGHDN, CDR2 FVKESK. This CDR3 has 15 residues. The CDR3 bases are TGTGCCAGCAGCCAAGCAGGGGTCGGGGCCAACGTCCTGACTTTC. Translating it yields CASSQAGVGANVLTF. Full variable domain (outside the CDR3, taken from reference TRBV14 and TRBJ2-6): EAGVTQFPSHSVIEKGQTVTLRCDPISGHDNLYWYRRVMGKEIKFLLHFVKESKQDESGMPNNRFLAERTGGTYSTLKVQPAELEDSGVYFCASSQAGVGANVLTFGAGSRLTVL.

The J gene is TRBJ1-3, the V gene TRBV23-1, with a weak D call TRBD1 (5 bases). TRBV23-1 falls under the ORF class, with uncertain function. CDR3 size: 14 residues. Trimming stripped 7 bases from V and 3 bases from J, with 13 bases between. The CDR3 is CASKLQGDGNTIYF. The DNA for the CDR3 is TGCGCCAGCAAACTCCAGGGTGATGGAAACACCATATATTTT.

The J gene is TRBJ2-5, the V gene TRBV5-1, with D perhaps matching TRBD2 (5 bases). V lost 1 base to trimming and J lost 5 bases, with 9 bases between them. The CDR3 spans 13 residues. Germline-derived CDR1 and CDR2 are SGHRS and YFSETQ. CDR3 residues: CASSLFSGETQYF. The DNA of the CDR3 is TGCGCCAGCAGCTTGTTTTCGGGGGAGACCCAGTACTTC.

The chain joins TRBV18 to TRBJ2-3, with 11 bases matching TRBD2. The CDR3 has 14 residues. Germline CDR1 and CDR2: KGHSH and LQKENI. V shed 6 bases and J 5 bases; nucleotides not matched to a gene: 4. The CDR3 region is CASSPGLAEDTQYF. The CDR3 bases are TGTGCCAGCTCCCCGGGACTAGCGGAAGATACGCAGTATTTT.

V and J are TRBV5-1 and TRBJ1-1; possible D gene TRBD1, 6 bases. Germline CDR1 reads SGHRS; CDR2 reads YFSETQ. The ends were cut back, 4 bases at V and 1 base at J, with 11 bases in the middle. The CDR3 length is 14 residues. The chain's CDR3 is CASSPGHPNTEAFF. In nucleotides, the CDR3 is TGCGCCAGCAGCCCGGGACATCCGAACACTGAAGCTTTCTTT.